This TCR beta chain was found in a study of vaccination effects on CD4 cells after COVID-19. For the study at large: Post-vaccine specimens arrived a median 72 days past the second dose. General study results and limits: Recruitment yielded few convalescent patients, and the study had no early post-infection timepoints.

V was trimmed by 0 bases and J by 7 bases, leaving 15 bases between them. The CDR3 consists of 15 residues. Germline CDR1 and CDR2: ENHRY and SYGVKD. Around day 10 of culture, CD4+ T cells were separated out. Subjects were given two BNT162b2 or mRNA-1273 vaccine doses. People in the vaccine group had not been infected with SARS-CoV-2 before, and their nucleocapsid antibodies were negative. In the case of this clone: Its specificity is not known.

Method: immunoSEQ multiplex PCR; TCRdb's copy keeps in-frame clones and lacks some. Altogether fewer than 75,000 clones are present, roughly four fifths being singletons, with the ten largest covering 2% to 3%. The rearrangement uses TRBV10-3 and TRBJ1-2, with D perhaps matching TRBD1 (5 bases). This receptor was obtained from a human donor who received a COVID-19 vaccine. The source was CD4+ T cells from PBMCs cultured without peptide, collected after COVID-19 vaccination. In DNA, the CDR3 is TGTGCCATCAGTGAGTCGATTCAGGAGGGGTTTGGCTACACCTTC. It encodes CAISESIQEGFGYTF.